This T cell receptor (beta chain) originates from a study of OX40 agonist ivuxolimab in advanced cancers. Study-wide context: Aged about 20 to 80 with a mean of roughly 65 years, they were around 83% male. Three patients, one with hepatocellular carcinoma and two with cutaneous melanoma, achieved partial responses.

Concerning this clone: Its antigen is unidentified.

Study observations and caveats: At doses 0.1 to 3.0 mg/kg, CD4+ and CD8+ clones expanded.

The V gene lost 2 bases and the J gene lost 2 bases, with 13 bases spanning the gap. The CDR3 consists of 16 residues. Per germline, CDR1 SGHVS and CDR2 FQNEAQ. Produced via immunoSEQ multiplex PCR; TCRdb's table is partial and in-frame only. The table records about 36,000 clones, 74% of them present only once. This sequence joins TRBV7-8 and TRBJ1-5, with a tentative D call TRBD1 (6 bases). The sequence was collected from an adult with an advanced solid tumor such as melanoma, head and neck, liver or kidney cancer. This specimen consisted of CD4+ or CD8+ T cells sorted from blood, obtained in a trial of the OX40 agonist ivuxolimab. This CDR3 is CASSLSGKGGNQPQHF. The CDR3 DNA reads TGTGCCAGCAGCTTAAGTGGAAAGGGGGGCAATCAGCCCCAGCATTTT.